This is a list of T cell receptor beta chains from one sample in a study of T cells in Graves' hyperthyroidism and ophthalmopathy. MiXCR, applied by TCRdb to the multiplex PCR reads, yields one record per CDR3 protein. The sample includes hundreds of thousands of distinct CDR3 sequences, roughly an eighth of them seen just once. Sequenced: blood. Source of these receptors: a woman aged 35 to 49 with Graves' ophthalmopathy. CDR3s include the opening cysteine and the closing phenylalanine or tryptophan. D genes are given only for firm matches. Only part of the rows carry a size: once, few, many, or a class if the clone is expanded.

j_call v_call d_call clone_size cdr3_aa cdr3_nt
TRBJ2-7 TRBV14 NA few CASSLKRGAPLDYEQYF TGTGCCAGCAGCCTCAAACGGGGGGCCCCACTAGATTACGAGCAGTACTTC
TRBJ2-1 TRBV5-1 NA few CASSLERAPWNEQFF TGCGCCAGCAGCTTGGAGAGGGCCCCCTGGAATGAGCAGTTCTTC
TRBJ2-3 TRBV6-2/TRBV6-3 NA few CASSPDWGRGSTDTQYF TGTGCCAGCAGCCCCGACTGGGGGCGGGGGAGCACAGATACGCAGTATTTT
TRBJ2-1 TRBV11-2 NA many CASSLAMLGEQFF TGTGCCAGCAGCTTAGCCATGCTCGGTGAGCAGTTCTTC
TRBJ1-6 TRBV6-6 TRBD1 few CASSYWDRGLTAYNSPLHF TGTGCCAGCAGTTACTGGGACAGGGGGCTGACAGCCTATAATTCACCCCTCCACTTT
TRBJ2-7 TRBV5-1 TRBD2 NA CASSSGGVYEQYF TGCGCCAGTTCTAGCGGGGGGGTTTACGAGCAGTACTTC
TRBJ2-3 TRBV11-2 TRBD2 many CASRPIGLAGARPQYF TGTGCCAGCAGACCTATCGGACTAGCGGGGGCCCGCCCGCAGTATTTT
TRBJ2-1 TRBV20-1 TRBD1 many CSDHRGEGYNEQFF TGCAGTGATCACAGGGGAGAAGGGTACAATGAGCAGTTCTTC
TRBJ2-3 TRBV5-1 NA NA CASSLELRGALIDTQYF TGCGCCAGCAGCTTGGAGTTGAGGGGGGCGCTTATAGATACGCAGTATTTT
TRBJ2-7 TRBV27 TRBD2 few CATGRDVGGTYEQYF TGTGCCACCGGGAGGGACGTTGGAGGTACCTACGAGCAGTACTTC
TRBJ2-5 TRBV11-2 NA many CASSLLAVYGRETQYF TGTGCCAGCAGCTTATTGGCGGTGTATGGACGAGAGACCCAGTACTTC
TRBJ2-3 TRBV25-1 TRBD2 many CASSESSGGATDTQYF TGTGCCAGCAGTGAATCTAGCGGGGGGGCCACAGATACGCAGTATTTT
TRBJ2-2 TRBV28 NA NA CASSSVQGLGTGELFF TGTGCCAGCAGCTCCGTTCAGGGTTTAGGCACCGGGGAGCTGTTTTTT
TRBJ1-2 TRBV7-9 TRBD1 NA CASSLVQDRGRGYTF TGTGCCAGCAGCTTAGTGCAAGACAGGGGTCGGGGCTACACCTTC
TRBJ2-3 TRBV10-3 NA few CAISSADSTDTQYF TGTGCCATCAGCTCCGCCGACAGCACAGATACGCAGTATTTT